This T cell receptor (beta chain) was sequenced in a study of T cell responses to AZD1222 COVID-19 vaccine. Findings and limits, study-wide: The donor group comprised mostly white British people and more females; the analysis possibly underestimated clonal diversity.

As concerns this clone: What it binds is not known.

Assay: immunoSEQ multiplex PCR; the TCRdb copy retains only in-frame clones and omits some. The sample includes some 140,000 clones, 88% seen only once; the top ten take 2.5% to 4%. CDR3 size: 13 residues. Trimming removed 10 bases at V and 4 bases at J, with 14 bases between. CDR1 is ENHRY and CDR2 is SYGVKD in the germline V gene. This clonotype was obtained from an adult in good health. J is TRBJ1-5 and V is TRBV10-3; tentatively, D is TRBD1 (5 bases). Material: peripheral blood, obtained on day 0 of AZD1222 vaccination. CDR3 in amino acids: CATAEGRNQPQHF. CDR3 in DNA: TGTGCCACCGCGGAGGGGCGGAATCAGCCCCAGCATTTT.